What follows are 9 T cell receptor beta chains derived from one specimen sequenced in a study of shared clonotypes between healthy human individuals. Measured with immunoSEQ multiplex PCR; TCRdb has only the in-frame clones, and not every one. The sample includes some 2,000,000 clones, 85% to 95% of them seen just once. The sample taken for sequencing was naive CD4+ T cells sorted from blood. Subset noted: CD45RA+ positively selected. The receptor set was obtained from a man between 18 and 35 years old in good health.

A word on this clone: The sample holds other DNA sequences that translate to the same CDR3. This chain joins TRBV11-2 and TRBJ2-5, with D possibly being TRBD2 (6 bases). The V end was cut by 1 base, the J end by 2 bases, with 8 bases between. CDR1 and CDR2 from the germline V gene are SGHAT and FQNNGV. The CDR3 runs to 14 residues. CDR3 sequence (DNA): TGTGCCAGCAGCTTAGGTAGCGGACAAGAGACCCAGTACTTC. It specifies CASSLGSGQETQYF.

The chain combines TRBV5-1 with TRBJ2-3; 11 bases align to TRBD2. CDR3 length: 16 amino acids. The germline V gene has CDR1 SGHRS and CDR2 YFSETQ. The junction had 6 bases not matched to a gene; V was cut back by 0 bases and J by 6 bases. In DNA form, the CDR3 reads TGCGCCAGCAGCTTGGGGGCTAGCGGGAGGCTCGATACGCAGTATTTT. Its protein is CASSLGASGRLDTQYF. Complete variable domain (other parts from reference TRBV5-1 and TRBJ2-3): KAGVTQTPRYLIKTRGQQVTLSCSPISGHRSVSWYQQTPGQGLQFLFEYFSETQRNKGNFPGRFSGRQFSNSRSEMNVSTLELGDSALYLCASSLGASGRLDTQYFGPGTRLTVL.

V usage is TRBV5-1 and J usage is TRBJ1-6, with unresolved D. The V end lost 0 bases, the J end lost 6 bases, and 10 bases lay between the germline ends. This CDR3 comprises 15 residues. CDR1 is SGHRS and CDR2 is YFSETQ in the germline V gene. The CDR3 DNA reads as TGCGCCAGCAGCTTGGAAGGGATGGGTAATTCACCCCTCCACTTT. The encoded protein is CASSLEGMGNSPLHF.

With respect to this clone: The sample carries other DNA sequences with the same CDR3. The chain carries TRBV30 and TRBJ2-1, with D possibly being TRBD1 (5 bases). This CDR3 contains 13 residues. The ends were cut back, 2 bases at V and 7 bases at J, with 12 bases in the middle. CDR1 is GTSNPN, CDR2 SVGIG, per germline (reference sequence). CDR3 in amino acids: CAWSTGANNEQFF. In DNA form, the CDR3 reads TGTGCCTGGAGTACAGGTGCCAATAATGAGCAGTTCTTC.

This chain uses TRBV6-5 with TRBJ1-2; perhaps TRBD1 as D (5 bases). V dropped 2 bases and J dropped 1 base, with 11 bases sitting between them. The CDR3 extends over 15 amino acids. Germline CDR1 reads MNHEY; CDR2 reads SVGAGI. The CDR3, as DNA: TGTGCCAGCAGTTACCGGGGGGTCGGTAACTATGGCTACACCTTC. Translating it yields CASSYRGVGNYGYTF.

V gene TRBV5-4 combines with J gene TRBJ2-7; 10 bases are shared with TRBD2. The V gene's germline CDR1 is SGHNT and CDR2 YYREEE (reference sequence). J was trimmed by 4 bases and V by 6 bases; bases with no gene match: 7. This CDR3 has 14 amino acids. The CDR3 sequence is CASTLAGGSYEQYF. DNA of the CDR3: TGTGCCAGCACTTTAGCGGGAGGATCGTACGAGCAGTACTTC.

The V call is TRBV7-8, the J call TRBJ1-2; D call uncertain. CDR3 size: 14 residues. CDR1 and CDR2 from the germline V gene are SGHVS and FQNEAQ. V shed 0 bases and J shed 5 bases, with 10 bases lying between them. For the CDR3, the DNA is TGTGCCAGCAGCTTAGCCGGCGGGATATATGGCTACACCTTC. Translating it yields CASSLAGGIYGYTF.

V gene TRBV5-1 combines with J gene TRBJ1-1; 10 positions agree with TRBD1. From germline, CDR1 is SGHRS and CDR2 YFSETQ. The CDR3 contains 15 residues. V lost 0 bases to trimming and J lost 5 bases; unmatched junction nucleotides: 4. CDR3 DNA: TGCGCCAGCAGCTTGGAGGGACAGGGGCAGACTGAAGCTTTCTTT. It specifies CASSLEGQGQTEAFF. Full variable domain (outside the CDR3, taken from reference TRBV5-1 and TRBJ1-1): KAGVTQTPRYLIKTRGQQVTLSCSPISGHRSVSWYQQTPGQGLQFLFEYFSETQRNKGNFPGRFSGRQFSNSRSEMNVSTLELGDSALYLCASSLEGQGQTEAFFGQGTRLTVV.

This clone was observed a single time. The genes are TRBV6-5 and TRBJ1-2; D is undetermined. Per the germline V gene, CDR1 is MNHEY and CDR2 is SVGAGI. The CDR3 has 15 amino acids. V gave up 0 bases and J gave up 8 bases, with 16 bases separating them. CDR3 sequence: CASSYSSGRFRGYTF. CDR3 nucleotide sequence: TGTGCCAGCAGTTACTCGTCGGGCAGGTTTAGAGGCTACACCTTC.